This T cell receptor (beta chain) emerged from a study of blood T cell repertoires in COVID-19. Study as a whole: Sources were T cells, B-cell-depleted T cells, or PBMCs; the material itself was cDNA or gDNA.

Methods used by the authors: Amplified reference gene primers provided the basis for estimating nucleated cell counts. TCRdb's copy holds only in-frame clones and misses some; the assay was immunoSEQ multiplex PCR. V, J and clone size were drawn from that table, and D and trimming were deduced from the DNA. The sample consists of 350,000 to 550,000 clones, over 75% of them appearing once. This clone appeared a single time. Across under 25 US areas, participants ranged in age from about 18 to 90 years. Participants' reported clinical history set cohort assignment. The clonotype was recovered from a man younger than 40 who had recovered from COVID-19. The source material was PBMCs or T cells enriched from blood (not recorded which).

CDR3 sequence reads: CASSLSGGASYEQYF. In DNA, the CDR3 is TGTGCCAGCAGCTTAAGTGGGGGCGCTTCCTACGAGCAGTACTTC. The J gene is TRBJ2-7, the V gene TRBV7-3, with a tentative D call TRBD1 (6 bases). The CDR3 runs 15 residues. The V end lost 1 base, the J end lost 1 base, and 11 bases lay between the germline ends. Germline CDR1 is SGHTA and CDR2 is FQGTGA.